The rows below give T cell receptor beta chains drawn from one sample of a study of tumor-infiltrating lymphocytes in localized non-small cell lung cancer. The table came from immunoSEQ multiplex PCR; TCRdb's copy has only in-frame clones and leaves some out. Here the sample spans under 8,500 clones, about 70% being singletons. What was sequenced was uninvolved lung tissue not adjacent to the tumor. Receptors originate from a human donor with non-small cell lung cancer. Each CDR3 is given with its conserved first and last residue.

CDR3	V	length
CASSSPGLRRTDTQYF	TRBV7-2	16
CASSTGQGTEAFF	TRBV7-2	13
CASSVGRDRNTGELFF	TRBV9	16
CASSQDGRVTKNIQYF	TRBV14	16
CASSASYEQYF	TRBV6-1	11
CASSIGGGRTEAFF	TRBV19	14
CASSVGDSEQFF	TRBV2	12
CASSPDKGQPQHF	TRBV5-4	13
CSASFGLAGETQYF	TRBV29-1	14
CASSTSGSDEQYF	TRBV7-7	13
CASSLGSTDTQYF	TRBV7-8	13
CATGQGANEKLFF	TRBV28	13
CASSRDSGTDTQYF	TRBV5-1	14
CASRRTGRNQPQHF	TRBV6-5	14
CASRAGVNTGELFF	TRBV30	14
CAWSVTGWETQYF	TRBV30	13
CAWSGLAKNIQYF	TRBV30	13
CASSLAEQEYEQYF	TRBV5-6	14
CASSGGQGRLAEQFF	TRBV10-1	15
CASSIVGCHEQFF	TRBV19	13
CASQLAGGAPRTQYF	TRBV11-2	15
CASSPRGDTLGYTF	TRBV5-8	14
CASSEGSGRGQTQYF	TRBV5-1	15
CASSPGTREQFF	TRBV11-2	12
CASSLLSSGNTIYF	TRBV11-2	14
CASSNMGGRTYEQYF	TRBV6-1	15
CASSLAGQGASGYTF	TRBV7-3	15
CAGKTGVNANEKLFF	TRBV6-1	15
CATSRDSRGSGSFSYNEQFF	TRBV15	20
CASSMPGGATEAFF	TRBV19	14
CASSQVGYEQYF	TRBV4-2	12
CASSGLAGTSTDTQYF	TRBV6-1	16
CASAQTHRGNTIYF	TRBV5-1	14
CSVAQGRGINEQFF	TRBV29-1	14
CASSDIDRDQPQHF	TRBV6-1	14
CASSATRDRDGSHEQYF	TRBV28	17
CASSRGGSNTEAFF	TRBV19	14
CASSPSMRADTQYF	TRBV4-3	14
CASSLFGQGHGYTF	TRBV6-5	14
CASSQAASGSMNEQFF	TRBV4-1	16
CASSESPGIEQFF	TRBV10-2	13
CASSRQGASGNTIYF	TRBV6-1	15
CASRSTADQPQHF	TRBV6-6	13
CASSLAGTSSLADTQYF	TRBV5-1	17